This TCR beta chain was captured by sequencing in a study of blood T cell repertoires in COVID-19. V was pared by 2 bases and J by 11 bases, with 13 bases between. Germline CDR1 is LGHNA and CDR2 is YNFKEQ. This CDR3 comprises 13 residues. In the study's own analysis: Researchers report that nucleated cell counts were estimated from reference gene primer amplification. Clones were read by immunoSEQ multiplex PCR, and TCRdb kept only the in-frame ones, dropping some. The V and J calls and clone size come from that table; D and trimming were worked out from the DNA. The table shows 300,000 to 350,000 clones, with 90% occurring only once. Those enrolled, adults aged 18 to 89 years, came from 25 or so US areas. Membership in each cohort depended on participant-reported clinical history.

The clonotype originates from a woman younger than 45 who had been exposed to COVID-19. Sequencing was carried out using PBMCs or T cells enriched from blood (not recorded which). V gene TRBV4-2 combines with J gene TRBJ1-5, with unresolved D. CDR3: CASSQTDSGSQHF. The CDR3 DNA sequence: TGTGCCAGCAGCCAAACCGATTCGGGTTCCCAGCATTTT.